This T cell receptor beta chain was recorded in a study of CXCR3-negative and CXCR3-positive naive CD8 T cells. Libraries of TRB cDNA were made by 5' RACE and carried UMIs. One entry per CDR3 protein, without DNA, is what TCRdb gives after re-calling the 5' RACE reads. The sample holds more than 100,000 distinct CDR3 sequences. In the case of this clonotype: Antigen specificity is unknown.

Study-level points and caveats: It was found that naive subsets had comparable surface CD5, and TCR strength was inferred from TRB CDR3 properties. Similarly elevated diversity marked both naive subsets, with memory CD8+ cells showing far lower diversity. Against CXCR3-negative naive cells, CXCR3-positive naive cells showed more hydrophobic TRB CDR3s.

Naive CD8+ T cells showed a CD45RO-CCR7+CD27+CD95- phenotype. The receptor was derived from a human donor in good health. Some clones in this sample may be carry-over from other donors' samples. Sequenced material: naive CXCR3+ CD8+ T cells from blood. Documented subset: CD45RO-CCR7+CD27+CD95- naive CD8+ T cells expressing CXCR3 (TNR3+).

The CDR3 protein is CASSDTTYEQYF. V and J are TRBV25-1 and TRBJ2-7. CDR3 length: 12 residues. The germline V gene has CDR1 MGHDK and CDR2 SYGVNS.